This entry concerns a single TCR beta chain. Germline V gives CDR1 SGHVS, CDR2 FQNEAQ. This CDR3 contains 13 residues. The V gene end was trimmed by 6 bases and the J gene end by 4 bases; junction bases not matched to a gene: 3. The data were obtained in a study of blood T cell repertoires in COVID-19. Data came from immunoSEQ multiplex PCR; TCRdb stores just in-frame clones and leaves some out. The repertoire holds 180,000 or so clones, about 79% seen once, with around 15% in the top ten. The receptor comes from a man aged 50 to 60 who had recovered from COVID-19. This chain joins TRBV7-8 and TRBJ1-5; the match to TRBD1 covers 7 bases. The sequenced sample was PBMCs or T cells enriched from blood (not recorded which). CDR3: CASSRQGNQPQHF. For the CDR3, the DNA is TGTGCCAGCAGTCGACAGGGAAATCAGCCCCAGCATTTT.